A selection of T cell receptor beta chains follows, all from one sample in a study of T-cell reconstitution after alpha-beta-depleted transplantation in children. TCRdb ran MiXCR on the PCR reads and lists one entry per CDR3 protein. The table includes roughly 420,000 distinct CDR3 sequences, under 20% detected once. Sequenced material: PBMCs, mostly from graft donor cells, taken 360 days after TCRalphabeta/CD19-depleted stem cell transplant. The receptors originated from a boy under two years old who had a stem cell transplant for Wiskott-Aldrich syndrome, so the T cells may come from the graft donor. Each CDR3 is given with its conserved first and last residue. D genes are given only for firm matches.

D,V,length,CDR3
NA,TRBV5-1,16,CASSLLPHWTNYGYTF
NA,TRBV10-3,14,CAITSGDYFNEQFF
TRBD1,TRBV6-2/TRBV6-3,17,CASSPRQGLRGSNKQFF
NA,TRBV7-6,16,CASSPGGGQKQETQYF
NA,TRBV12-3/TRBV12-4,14,CASSPQGLNQPQHF
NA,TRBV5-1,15,CASSRGGGVYNEQFF
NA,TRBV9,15,CASSATQGSRETQYF
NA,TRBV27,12,CASSFLQGELFF
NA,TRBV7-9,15,CASSLGGAALYEQYF
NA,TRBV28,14,CASSLPGASDTQYF
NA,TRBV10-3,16,CAISGRGSGFFNEQFF
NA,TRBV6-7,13,CASTPPRVNEQFF
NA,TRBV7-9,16,CASSSRSFSSYNEQFF
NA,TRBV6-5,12,CASGRPPGEQYF
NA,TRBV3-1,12,CASSPQGGEWFF
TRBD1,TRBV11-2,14,CASSKQGMWEKLFF
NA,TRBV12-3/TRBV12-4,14,CASRSGTVNEKLFF
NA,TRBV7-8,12,CASSPSGVTQYF
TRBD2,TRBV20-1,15,CSARLPGGRLYEQYF
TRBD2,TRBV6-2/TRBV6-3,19,CASLEGRTTSGRAQETQYF
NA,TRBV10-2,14,CASSERLLNQPQHF
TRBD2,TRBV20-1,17,CSARDASPSGLNNEQFF
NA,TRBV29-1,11,CSGQYNTEAFF
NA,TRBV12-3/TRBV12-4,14,CASSLDKRNTEAFF
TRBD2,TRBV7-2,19,CASSLATSGRGVTYNEQFF
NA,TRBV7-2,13,CASSMDRAYEQYF
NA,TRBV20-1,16,CSARGGAGTTSYEQYF
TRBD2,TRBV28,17,CASSFMTSGSTSDTQYF
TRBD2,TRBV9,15,CASSPRLAPTDTQYF
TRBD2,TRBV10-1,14,CASSESPGGDEQFF
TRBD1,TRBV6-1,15,CASSDRDRDYNEQFF
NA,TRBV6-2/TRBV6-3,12,CASRTLDREQFF
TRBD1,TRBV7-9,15,CASSSNRGSDQPQHF
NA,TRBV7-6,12,CAGGPYTGELFF
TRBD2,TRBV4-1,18,CASSQGLAGAFSSYEQYF
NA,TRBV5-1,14,CASSLELNTGELFF
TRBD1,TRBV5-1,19,CASSFYPPGQGSLRETQYF
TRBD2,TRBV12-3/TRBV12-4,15,CASSWGARTGGTQYF
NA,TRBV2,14,CASSEWGESYEQYF
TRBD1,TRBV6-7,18,CASSYHIGTASPQETQYF
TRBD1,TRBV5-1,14,CASSLQGAGNIQYF
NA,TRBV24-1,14,CGTSRFGGTDTQYF
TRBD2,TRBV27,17,CASSSRTSGRAVETQYF
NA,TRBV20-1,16,CSARDRKRGSQETQYF
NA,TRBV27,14,CASSPNRRGETQYF
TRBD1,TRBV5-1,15,CASSLTGALRNIQYF
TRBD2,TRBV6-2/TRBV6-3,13,CASNPGLASEQYF
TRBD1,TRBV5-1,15,CASSWGTGGSYEQYF
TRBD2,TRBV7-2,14,CASSLSGGYETQYF
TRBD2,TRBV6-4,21,CASSRRQGRTSGRLRGGTQYF
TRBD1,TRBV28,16,CASSLPDRGIGETQYF
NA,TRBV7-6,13,CASSLVGFYGYTF
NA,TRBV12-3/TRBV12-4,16,CASSNPGGLTKNIQYF
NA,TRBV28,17,CASRILGESSYNSPLHF
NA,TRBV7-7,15,CASSLGGRNQETQYF
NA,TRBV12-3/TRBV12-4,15,CASSLSHLPTGELFF
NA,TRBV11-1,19,CASSLYFWQPRKDTGELFF
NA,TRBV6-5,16,CASSYSEGRWGDTQYF
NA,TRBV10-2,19,CASSKQNLAGRRITGELFF
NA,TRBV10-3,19,CAISESLWVLASGANVLTF